This T cell receptor beta chain was profiled in a study of T cell repertoires in cytomegalovirus infection. Turning to the study itself: Indications came from public TCR beta signatures; they pointed to CMV infection and to a matching HLA type. Whole-study findings and limits: Ex vivo responses were dominated by HLA-C-restricted CMV-specific TCR beta clonotypes.

The CDR3 contains 14 residues. CDR1 and CDR2 (germline): SGHAT, FQNNGV. Trimming stripped 4 bases from V and 6 bases from J, with 13 bases between. Remarks on this clonotype: Its specificity is not known.

A single record per CDR3 protein comes from TCRdb applying MiXCR to the reads. This repertoire shows about 830,000 distinct CDR3 sequences, approximately 32% found once; its top ten account for roughly 12%. The TCR comes from a human donor in good health (CMV status not recorded). Some clones in this sample may be carry-over from other donors' samples. This rearrangement joins TRBV11-2 to TRBJ1-5; D uncertain. The material sequenced was cultured CD8+ T cells from PBMCs, taken from culture after CMV antigen stimulation. CDR3 amino acids: CASSSSGPIQPQHF. CDR3 nucleotides: TGTGCCAGCAGCTCGAGTGGCCCGATTCAGCCCCAGCATTTT.